The present T cell receptor (beta chain) was sequenced within a study of T cell repertoires in cytomegalovirus infection. Study-wide background: The authors relied on CMV epitopes, both recently identified HLA-C-restricted and well-studied HLA-B-restricted. CMV infection plus the matching HLA type was flagged by public TCR beta signatures. Findings and caveats of the study: Clonotype analysis showed dominance of the ex vivo response by HLA-C-restricted CMV-specific TCR beta clonotypes. Public TCR beta family frequency separated CMV-and-HLA carriers, including in an independent cohort.

This clonotype has a handful of counts. The antigen is unknown. V was trimmed by 4 bases and J by 3 bases, leaving 10 bases between them. The CDR3 is made up of 15 amino acids. In germline, CDR1 is SEHNR, CDR2 FQNEAQ (reference sequence). TCRdb re-derived calls from the reads in MiXCR, one entry per CDR3 protein. Found here are about a million distinct CDR3 sequences, 30% to 40% of them singletons; the top ten hold roughly 13%. The source is a human donor in good health (CMV status not recorded). Some clones in this sample may be carry-over from other donors' samples. The chain recombines TRBV7-9 with TRBJ2-6; D is unclear. This sample comprised cultured CD8+ T cells from PBMCs, obtained from culture after CMV antigen stimulation. CDR3 amino acids: CASSSSGFGANVLTF. DNA of the CDR3: TGTGCCAGCAGCTCCTCCGGGTTTGGGGCCAACGTCCTGACTTTC.